The 15 T cell receptor beta chains reported below all come from one sample, sequenced in a study of cytomegalovirus exposure and HLA in healthy donors. 60 Vbeta and 13 Jbeta primers were used in PCR. Profiling relied on immunoSEQ multiplex PCR, and the TCRdb table lists in-frame clones only, not all of them. This sample has roughly 190,000 clones, with approximately 86% found just once. Sequenced: PBMCs. These receptors were taken from a woman between 18 and 29 years old in good health and CMV-seronegative.

The chain links TRBV6-5 to TRBJ1-2, with D possibly TRBD1 on 5 matching bases. CDR1 and CDR2 (germline): MNHEY, SVGAGI. Trimming removed 2 bases at V and 5 bases at J, with 15 bases between. The CDR3 extends over 15 amino acids. The CDR3 is CASSYTTGEGYGYTF. The DNA of the CDR3 is TGTGCCAGCAGTTACACGACGGGGGAAGGTTATGGCTACACCTTC.

The chain is built from TRBV2 and TRBJ1-1; D may be TRBD1 (6 bases). The CDR3 sequence is 14 residues long. Germline values: CDR1 SNHLY, CDR2 FYNNEI. Trimming removed 9 bases at V and 2 bases at J, with 16 bases between. DNA for the CDR3: TGTGCCAGAACCCGCCAAGGGGGAAACACTGAAGCTTTCTTT. It specifies CARTRQGGNTEAFF.

This clone was detected a few times. The chain joins TRBV6-1 to TRBJ2-1, with 14 nucleotides matching TRBD2. V gave up 4 bases and J gave up 12 bases; unmatched junction bases: 2. This CDR3 contains 13 residues. Germline V CDR1 and CDR2: MNHNS, SASEGT. The CDR3 spells CASSAGTSGGQFF. CDR3 nucleotides: TGTGCCAGCAGTGCAGGGACTAGCGGGGGGCAGTTCTTC.

The chain employs TRBV2 and TRBJ1-5; D might be TRBD1 (5 bases). Between the trimmed V and J ends, which lost 6 bases and 3 bases, there was a span of 18 bases. Germline loops: CDR1 SNHLY, CDR2 FYNNEI. The CDR3 is made up of 16 amino acids. The CDR3 protein is CASSPQGPLVNQPQHF. DNA of the CDR3: TGTGCCAGCAGCCCTCAGGGTCCCCTAGTCAATCAGCCCCAGCATTTT.

The chain uses TRBV4-1 and TRBJ2-2; 7 positions agree with TRBD1. Germline trimming cut 5 bases from V and 0 bases from J; bases unmatched to any gene: 3. The germline CDR1 and CDR2 sequences are MGHRA and YSYEKL. This CDR3 comprises 15 residues. CDR3 loop: CASSMTGTNTGELFF. The CDR3 DNA reads TGCGCCAGCAGCATGACAGGGACGAACACCGGGGAGCTGTTTTTT.

The rearrangement links TRBV15 to TRBJ2-1; 13 bases map to TRBD2. With 5 bases clipped from V and 9 bases from J, the junction kept 7 bases outside the gene matches. Germline values: CDR1 LNHNV, CDR2 YYDKDF (reference sequence). This CDR3 region has 15 residues. CDR3: CATSGTSGGASEQFF. The CDR3 DNA is TGTGCCACCAGCGGTACTAGCGGGGGGGCAAGTGAGCAGTTCTTC.

The genes are TRBV30 and TRBJ1-1; D is perhaps TRBD1 (5 bases). In germline, CDR1 is GTSNPN, CDR2 SVGIG (reference sequence). The CDR3 spans 13 residues. Trimming shortened V by 0 bases and J by 11 bases, and 16 bases separated the two germline ends. The CDR3: CAWSVEARDMAFF. CDR3 nucleotides: TGTGCCTGGAGTGTAGAGGCCAGGGATATGGCTTTCTTT.

For the CDR3, the DNA is TGCGCCAGCAGGGCCCCCGTCACCGGGGAGCTGTTTTTT. Translation gives CASRAPVTGELFF. The chain carries TRBV5-1 and TRBJ2-2; D not resolved. The CDR3 runs to 13 residues. Germline CDR1 and CDR2: SGHRS and YFSETQ. Trimming left V 5 bases short and J 4 bases short, with 9 bases between.

This sequence joins TRBV6-4 and TRBJ2-7, with TRBD2 matching 14 bases. The junction had 8 bases not matched to a gene; V was cut back by 7 bases and J by 3 bases. The CDR3 is 16 amino acids. In germline, CDR1 is MRHNA, CDR2 SNTAGT. For the CDR3, the DNA is TGTGCCAGCAAGTTCGGACTAGCGGGGGGAGACTACGAGCAGTACTTC. Protein: CASKFGLAGGDYEQYF.

The chain is built from TRBV27 and TRBJ2-3, with 8 nucleotides matching TRBD2. V was pared by 3 bases and J by 2 bases, with 1 base of the junction left unmatched. Germline loops: CDR1 MNHEY, CDR2 SMNVEV (reference sequence). This CDR3 region has 14 residues. The CDR3 DNA follows: TGTGCCAGCAGTTTGACTAGCGTCACAGATACGCAGTATTTT. It specifies CASSLTSVTDTQYF.

This chain's CDR3 is CASSELVLLAGSNYEQYF. Written as DNA, the CDR3 is TGTGCCAGCAGTGAATTGGTTCTACTAGCGGGGTCCAACTACGAGCAGTACTTC. V and J are TRBV6-1 and TRBJ2-7; 10 bases fit TRBD2. This CDR3 contains 18 residues. Looked up from germline, CDR1 is MNHNS and CDR2 is SASEGT. The junction had 13 bases not matched to a gene; V was cut back by 2 bases and J by 3 bases.

V is TRBV30 and J is TRBJ1-3; tentative D call: TRBD1 (5 bases). The CDR3 runs 16 residues. The germline gives CDR1 GTSNPN, CDR2 SVGIG (reference sequence). Trimming stripped 5 bases from V and 0 bases from J, with 17 bases between. CDR3 in amino acids: CAWATGGEYSGNTIYF. The CDR3 DNA reads as TGTGCCTGGGCGACCGGAGGGGAATACTCTGGAAACACCATATATTTT.

The rearrangement joins TRBV5-1 to TRBJ2-5; TRBD2 agrees at 15 bases. The tail of the sequence fits TRBJ2-7 better, so the J call may be wrong. The germline V gene has CDR1 SGHRS and CDR2 YFSETQ. The CDR3 is made up of 16 amino acids. The CDR3 DNA is TGCGCCAGCAGCGCGGGACTAGCGGGAGGCTACTACGAGCAGTACTTC. Protein product: CASSAGLAGGYYEQYF.

The chain joins TRBV5-1 to TRBJ1-1; D gene uncertain. This CDR3 spans 12 amino acids. Germline CDR1 and CDR2: SGHRS and YFSETQ. With 10 bases removed from V and 2 bases from J, the gap between germline ends came to 12 bases. The CDR3 spells CAPRRDNTEAFF. The CDR3 bases are TGCGCCCCCAGGCGGGATAACACTGAAGCTTTCTTT.

The genes are TRBV7-9 and TRBJ2-1; TRBD2 agrees at 12 bases. The CDR3 totals 16 residues. Germline CDR1 is SEHNR and CDR2 is FQNEAQ (reference sequence). The V and J ends lost 5 bases and 4 bases, in that order; junction bases with no gene match: 6. CDR3 in amino acids: CASSPKTSGSYNEQFF. The DNA of the CDR3 is TGTGCCAGCAGCCCCAAGACTAGCGGGAGTTACAATGAGCAGTTCTTC. Looking up the rest from reference TRBV7-9 and TRBJ2-1 gives the full variable domain: DTGVSQNPRHKITKRGQNVTFRCDPISEHNRLYWYRQTLGQGPEFLTYFQNEAQLEKSRLLSDRFSAERPKGSFSTLEIQRTEQGDSAMYLCASSPKTSGSYNEQFFGPGTRLTVL.